These 15 T cell receptor beta chains came from one sample sequenced in a study of cytomegalovirus exposure and HLA in healthy donors. The PCR contained 60 Vbeta and 13 Jbeta primers. This table comes from immunoSEQ multiplex PCR, and its TCRdb copy is limited to in-frame clones, with some not included. The table shows 95,000 to 150,000 clones, with about 80% occurring only once. Sequences were obtained from PBMCs. The origin of the receptors is a woman in her forties in good health and CMV-seropositive.

This clone was recorded a few times. Without the conserved terminal phenylalanine or tryptophan, this CDR3 likely stems from a read error. The DNA is left out, because the CDR3 cannot be placed on it with certainty; the CDR3 is given as TCRdb lists it. The rearrangement joins TRBV12-5 to TRBJ2-7; the DNA was not compared with TRBD1, the D call given in the table. The germline CDR1 and CDR2 sequences are LGHNT and FRNRAP. The CDR3 has 11 amino acids, counting both end residues. This CDR3 reads CASGFRDRGPL.

This sequence joins TRBV10-3 and TRBJ1-1, with D perhaps TRBD1 (5 bases). The germline V gene has CDR1 ENHRY and CDR2 SYGVKD. Trimming stripped 6 bases from V and 9 bases from J, with 17 bases between. The CDR3 runs to 13 residues. The CDR3 DNA reads TGTGCCATCAGGGCGCTAGTGGGGGGACAAGCTTTCTTT. This translates into CAIRALVGGQAFF.

This clone was observed a single time. The chain has TRBV5-1 and TRBJ2-2; D is perhaps TRBD1 (5 bases). This CDR3 spans 17 amino acids. With 4 bases removed from V and 3 bases from J, the gap between germline ends came to 19 bases. Germline assignment: CDR1 SGHRS and CDR2 YFSETQ. CDR3 nucleotide sequence: TGCGCCAGCAGCCGCCAGGGTGGAGTCTGGGACACCGGGGAGCTGTTTTTT. Translation: CASSRQGGVWDTGELFF.

This clone was picked up one time. The CDR3 here is CASAPGTRAYEQYF. The CDR3, as DNA: TGTGCCAGTGCTCCGGGGACTAGAGCCTACGAGCAGTACTTC. The chain employs TRBV2 and TRBJ2-7, with 8 bases identical to TRBD2. J was trimmed by 2 bases and V by 9 bases; bases with no gene match: 9. The germline V gene has CDR1 SNHLY and CDR2 FYNNEI. This CDR3 is built from 14 residues.

The CDR3 DNA reads as TGTGCCAGCAGCGTAGTCGCCGGGGAGCTGTTTTTT. Translation: CASSVVAGELFF. The chain is built from TRBV9 and TRBJ2-2; D gene ambiguous. Germline CDR1 and CDR2: SGDLS and YYNGEE. V was pared by 0 bases and J by 6 bases, with 3 bases between. The CDR3 length is 12 residues.

The rearrangement links TRBV29-1 to TRBJ2-2, with D possibly TRBD1 on 5 matching bases. CDR3 length: 15 amino acids. Trimming took 0 bases from V and 1 from J, leaving 9 bases between them. The germline V gene has CDR1 SQVTM and CDR2 ANQGSEA. The CDR3 bases are TGCAGCGTTGAAGACCGGACAAAGAACACCGGGGAGCTGTTTTTT. Its translation: CSVEDRTKNTGELFF.

This clone was seen just once. This chain links TRBV19 with TRBJ2-6; 8 bases map to TRBD1. CDR3 size: 18 residues. Unmatched junction bases numbered 8, after V lost 2 bases and J lost 2 bases. Looked up from germline, CDR1 is LNHDA and CDR2 is SQIVND (reference sequence). This chain's CDR3 is CASSIRTGRRAGANVLTF. The DNA of the CDR3 is TGTGCCAGTAGTATACGGACAGGGCGGAGGGCTGGGGCCAACGTCCTGACTTTC. The whole variable domain, filled in from reference TRBV19 and TRBJ2-6, reads DGGITQSPKYLFRKEGQNVTLSCEQNLNHDAMYWYRQDPGQGLRLIYYSQIVNDFQKGDIAEGYSVSREKKESFPLTVTSAQKNPTAFYLCASSIRTGRRAGANVLTFGAGSRLTVL.

CDR3 sequence: CASSLSWGMGEQYF. CDR3 nucleotide sequence: TGTGCCAGCAGCTTAAGTTGGGGCATGGGCGAGCAGTACTTC. This sequence joins TRBV7-8 and TRBJ2-7; a possible D gene is TRBD1 (5 bases). The germline V gene has CDR1 SGHVS and CDR2 FQNEAQ. Trimming shortened V by 2 bases and J by 6 bases, and 14 bases separated the two germline ends. The CDR3 totals 14 residues.

The rearrangement uses TRBV2 and TRBJ2-3, with 9 nucleotides matching TRBD2. Germline loops: CDR1 SNHLY, CDR2 FYNNEI. CDR3 length: 14 residues. V trimming: 3 bases; J trimming: 4 bases; junction bases outside the gene matches: 2. The CDR3 region has the DNA TGTGCCAGCAGTGAGGGGACTAGCTCAGATACGCAGTATTTT. Its protein product is CASSEGTSSDTQYF. Looking up the rest from reference TRBV2 and TRBJ2-3 gives the full variable domain: EPEVTQTPSHQVTQMGQEVILRCVPISNHLYFYWYRQILGQKVEFLVSFYNNEISEKSEIFDDQFSVERPDGSNFTLKIRSTKLEDSAMYFCASSEGTSSDTQYFGPGTRLTVL.

J is TRBJ2-5 and V is TRBV7-9; TRBD1 matches at 10 bases. V dropped 5 bases and J dropped 6; count of bases not matched to a gene: 6. The CDR3 runs 14 residues. The V gene's germline CDR1 is SEHNR and CDR2 FQNEAQ (reference sequence). The CDR3 loop reads CASSLTDRGQTQYF. The CDR3 coding sequence is TGTGCCAGCAGCCTCACCGACAGGGGGCAGACCCAGTACTTC.

This chain uses TRBV4-1 with TRBJ2-1; 7 bases fit TRBD1. There are 16 residues in the CDR3. Germline-derived CDR1 and CDR2 are MGHRA and YSYEKL. The V and J ends lost 2 bases and 4 bases, in that order; junction bases with no gene match: 8. The chain's CDR3 is CASSQRDRLGYNEQFF. CDR3 nucleotide sequence: TGCGCCAGCAGCCAAAGGGACAGACTCGGATACAATGAGCAGTTCTTC.

The chain uses TRBV4-3 and TRBJ2-2, with D possibly matching TRBD2 (6 bases). The CDR3 is 14 residues long. Trimming removed 4 bases from V and 6 bases from J, with 12 bases in between. CDR1 and CDR2 (germline): LGHNA, YSLEER. The CDR3 bases are TGCGCCAGCAGCCTCGGGGGAGGTCCCGGGGAGCTGTTTTTT. Translated: CASSLGGGPGELFF.

CDR3 sequence: CASSPLGGTSQPYEQYF. The CDR3 DNA reads TGTGCCAGCTCACCACTAGGAGGGACTAGCCAACCCTACGAGCAGTACTTC. The J gene is TRBJ2-7, the V gene TRBV18, with TRBD2 identical over 9 bases. CDR3 length: 17 amino acids. The V gene end was trimmed by 1 base and the J gene end by 2 bases; junction bases not matched to a gene: 9. CDR1 and CDR2 (germline): KGHSH, LQKENI.

The genes are TRBV5-6 and TRBJ1-2, with D perhaps matching TRBD1 (6 bases). The CDR3 is made up of 13 amino acids. Per the germline V gene, CDR1 is SGHDT and CDR2 is YYEEEE. Trimming left V 5 bases short and J 3 bases short, with 11 bases between. DNA for the CDR3: TGTGCCAGCAGAAGGGGGTCTGACTATGGCTACACCTTC. Its protein product is CASRRGSDYGYTF.

This clone came up a few times. V and J are TRBV7-9 and TRBJ1-2, with D hard to call. The CDR3 extends over 13 amino acids. V shed 5 bases and J shed 8 bases, with 15 bases lying between them. Per the germline V gene, CDR1 is SEHNR and CDR2 is FQNEAQ (reference sequence). In DNA form, the CDR3 reads TGTGCCAGCAGCACCGGGTTGGTTGGCGGCTACACCTTC. Encoded protein: CASSTGLVGGYTF.